A single T cell receptor beta chain is shown here with its context. The record originates from a study of blood T cell repertoires in COVID-19. Produced via immunoSEQ multiplex PCR; TCRdb's table is partial and in-frame only. The table records approximately 120,000 clones, approximately 85% of them present only once. The TCR sequence derives from a woman aged 80 or over with COVID-19, enrolled during active disease. Sample: peripheral blood.

CDR3 loop: CASSQTGAYGYTF. The CDR3 nucleotides are TGTGCCAGCAGTCAGACAGGGGCTTATGGCTACACCTTC. This sequence joins TRBV6-2 or TRBV6-3 and TRBJ1-2; 8 nucleotides line up with TRBD1. The V gene end was trimmed by 5 bases and the J gene end by 5 bases; junction bases not matched to a gene: 4. CDR3 length: 13 amino acids. Germline values: CDR1 MNHEY, CDR2 SVGEGT.